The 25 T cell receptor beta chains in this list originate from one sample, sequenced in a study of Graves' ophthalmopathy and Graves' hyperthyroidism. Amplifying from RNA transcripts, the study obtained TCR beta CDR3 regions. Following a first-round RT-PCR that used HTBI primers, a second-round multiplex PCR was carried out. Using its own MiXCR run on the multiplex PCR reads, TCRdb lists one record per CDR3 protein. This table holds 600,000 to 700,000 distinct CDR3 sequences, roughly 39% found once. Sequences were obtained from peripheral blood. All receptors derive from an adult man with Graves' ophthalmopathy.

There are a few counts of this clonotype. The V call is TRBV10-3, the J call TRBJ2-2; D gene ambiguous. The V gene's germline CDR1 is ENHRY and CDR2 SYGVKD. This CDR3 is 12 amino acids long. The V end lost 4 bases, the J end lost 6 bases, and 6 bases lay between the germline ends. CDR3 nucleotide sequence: TGTGCCATCAGTGCCGTTGCCGGGGAGCTGTTTTTT. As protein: CAISAVAGELFF.

CDR3 residues: CSSQTAGTNYGYTF. As DNA, the CDR3 is TGCAGCAGTCAGACCGCGGGAACTAACTATGGCTACACCTTC. V usage is TRBV29-1 and J usage is TRBJ1-2; D ambiguous. This CDR3 contains 14 residues. Trimming removed 8 bases from V and 0 bases from J, with 16 bases in between. The V gene's germline CDR1 is SQVTM and CDR2 ANQGSEA.

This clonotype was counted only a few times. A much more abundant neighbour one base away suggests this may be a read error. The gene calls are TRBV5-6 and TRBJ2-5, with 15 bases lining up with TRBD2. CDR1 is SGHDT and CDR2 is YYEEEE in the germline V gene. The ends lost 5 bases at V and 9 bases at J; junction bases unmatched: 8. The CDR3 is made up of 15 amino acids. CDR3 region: CASSRRTSGGEAQYF. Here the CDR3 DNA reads TGTGCCAGCAGTCGCCGGACTAGCGGGGGGGAGGCCCAGTACTTC.

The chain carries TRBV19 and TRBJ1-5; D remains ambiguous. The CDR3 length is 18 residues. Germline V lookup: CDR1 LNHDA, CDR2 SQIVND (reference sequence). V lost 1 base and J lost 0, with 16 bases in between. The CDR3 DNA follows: TGTGCCAGTAGTATAGGTTTGGGCAAGGATTATAGCAATCAGCCCCAGCATTTT. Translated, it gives CASSIGLGKDYSNQPQHF.

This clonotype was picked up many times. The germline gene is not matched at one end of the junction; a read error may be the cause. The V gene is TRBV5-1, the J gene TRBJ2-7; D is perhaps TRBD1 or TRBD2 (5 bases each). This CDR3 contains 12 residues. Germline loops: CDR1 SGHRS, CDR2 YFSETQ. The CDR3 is CASSLGDYEQYF. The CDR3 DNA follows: TGTGCCAGCAGCTTGGGGGACTACGAGCAGTACTTC.

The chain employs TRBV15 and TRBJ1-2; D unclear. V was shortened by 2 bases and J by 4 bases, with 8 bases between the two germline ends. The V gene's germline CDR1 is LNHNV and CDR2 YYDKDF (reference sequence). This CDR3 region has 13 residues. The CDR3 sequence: CATSRSRSYGYTF. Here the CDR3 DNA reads TGTGCCACCAGCAGATCGAGGTCCTATGGCTACACCTTC.

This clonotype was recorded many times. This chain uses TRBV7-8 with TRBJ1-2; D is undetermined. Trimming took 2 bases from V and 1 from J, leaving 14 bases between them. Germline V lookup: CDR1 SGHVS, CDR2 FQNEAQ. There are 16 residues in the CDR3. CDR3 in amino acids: CASSLNFQLNNYGYTF. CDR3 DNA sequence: TGTGCCAGCAGCTTAAACTTCCAGTTAAATAACTATGGCTACACCTTC.

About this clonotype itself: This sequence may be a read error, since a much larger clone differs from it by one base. The CDR3 DNA follows: TGTGCCGGCAGCTTTAGACTAGCGGGAGACCTCGAGCAGTACTTC. It yields the protein CAGSFRLAGDLEQYF. This chain uses TRBV7-8 with TRBJ2-7, with TRBD2 identical over 12 bases. The germline V gene encodes CDR1 SGHVS and CDR2 FQNEAQ. The CDR3 spans 15 residues. The whole variable domain, remainder taken from reference TRBV7-8 and TRBJ2-7, is GAGVSQSPRYKVAKRGQDVALRCDPISGHVSLFWYQQALGQGPEFLTYFQNEAQLDKSGLPSDRFFAERPEGSVSTLKIQRTQQEDSAVYLCAGSFRLAGDLEQYFGPGTRLTVT.

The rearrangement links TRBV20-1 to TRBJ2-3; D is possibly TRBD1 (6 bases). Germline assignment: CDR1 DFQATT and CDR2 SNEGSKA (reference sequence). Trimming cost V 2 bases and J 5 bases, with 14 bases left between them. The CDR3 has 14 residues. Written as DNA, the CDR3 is TGCAGTGCTAGAATCGGACAGCTTCGAGATACGCAGTATTTT. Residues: CSARIGQLRDTQYF.

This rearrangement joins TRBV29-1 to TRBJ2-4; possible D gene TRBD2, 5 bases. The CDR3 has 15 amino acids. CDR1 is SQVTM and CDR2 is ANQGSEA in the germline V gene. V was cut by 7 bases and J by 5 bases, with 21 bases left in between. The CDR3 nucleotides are TGCAGCGCAACACCCCCGGGGTCTCGTGAAAACATTCAGTACTTC. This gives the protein CSATPPGSRENIQYF.

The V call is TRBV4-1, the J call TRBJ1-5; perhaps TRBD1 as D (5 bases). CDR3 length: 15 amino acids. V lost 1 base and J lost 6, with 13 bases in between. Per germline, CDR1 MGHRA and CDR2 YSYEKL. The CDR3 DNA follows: TGCGCCAGCAGCCAAGTGAGGGCGGGGGGTCAGCCCCAGCATTTT. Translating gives CASSQVRAGGQPQHF.

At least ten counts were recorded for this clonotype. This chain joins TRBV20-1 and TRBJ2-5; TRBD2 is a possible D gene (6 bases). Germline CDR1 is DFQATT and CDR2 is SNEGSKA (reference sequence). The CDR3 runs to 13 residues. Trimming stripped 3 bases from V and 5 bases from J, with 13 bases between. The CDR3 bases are TGCAGTGCTAGGGCACTAGCATGGGAGACCCAGTACTTC. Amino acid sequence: CSARALAWETQYF.

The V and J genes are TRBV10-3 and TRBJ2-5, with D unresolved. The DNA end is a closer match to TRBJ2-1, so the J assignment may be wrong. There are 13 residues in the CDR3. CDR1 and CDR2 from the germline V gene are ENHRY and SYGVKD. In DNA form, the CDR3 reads TGTGCCATCAGCGGGTCTCCATCACACTGGCAGTTCTTC. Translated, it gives CAISGSPSHWQFF.

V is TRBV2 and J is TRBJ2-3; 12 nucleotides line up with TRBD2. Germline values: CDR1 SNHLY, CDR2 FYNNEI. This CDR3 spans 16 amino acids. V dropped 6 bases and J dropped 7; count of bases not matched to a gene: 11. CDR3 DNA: TGTGCCAGCAGGCCCAGGACTAGCGGGGTTTTAAATACGCAGTATTTT. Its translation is CASRPRTSGVLNTQYF.

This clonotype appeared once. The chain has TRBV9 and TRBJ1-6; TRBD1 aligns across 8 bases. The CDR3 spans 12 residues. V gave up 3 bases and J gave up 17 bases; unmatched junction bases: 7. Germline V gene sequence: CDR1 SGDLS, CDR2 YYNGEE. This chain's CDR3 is CASSGGGTGIHF. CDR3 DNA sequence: TGTGCCAGCAGCGGCGGCGGGACAGGCATCCACTTT.

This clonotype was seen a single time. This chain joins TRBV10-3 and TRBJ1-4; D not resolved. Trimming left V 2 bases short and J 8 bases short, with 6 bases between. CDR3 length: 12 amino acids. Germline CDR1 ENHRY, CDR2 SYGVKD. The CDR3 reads CAISERWEKLFF. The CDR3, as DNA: TGTGCCATCAGTGAGCGGTGGGAAAAACTGTTTTTT.

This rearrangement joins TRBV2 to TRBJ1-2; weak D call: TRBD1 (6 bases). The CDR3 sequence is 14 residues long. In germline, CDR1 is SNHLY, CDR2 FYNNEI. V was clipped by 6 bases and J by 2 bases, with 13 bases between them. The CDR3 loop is CASRPFDRNYGYTF. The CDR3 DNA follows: TGTGCCAGCAGGCCATTCGACAGGAACTATGGCTACACCTTC.

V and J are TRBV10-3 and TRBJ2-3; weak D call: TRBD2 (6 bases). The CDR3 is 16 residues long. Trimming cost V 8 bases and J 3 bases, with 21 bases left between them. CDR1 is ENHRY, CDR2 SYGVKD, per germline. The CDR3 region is CAIRRDAGWGTDTQYF. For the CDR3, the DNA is TGTGCCATCCGCCGCGATGCGGGATGGGGGACAGATACGCAGTATTTT.

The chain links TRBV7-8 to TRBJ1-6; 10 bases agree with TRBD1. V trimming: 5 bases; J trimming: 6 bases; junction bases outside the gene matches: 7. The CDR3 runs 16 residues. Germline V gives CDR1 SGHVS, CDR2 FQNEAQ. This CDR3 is CASSRGTGVSNSPLHF. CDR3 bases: TGTGCCAGCAGCCGCGGGACAGGGGTGAGTAATTCACCCCTCCACTTT. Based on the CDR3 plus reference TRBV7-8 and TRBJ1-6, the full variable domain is GAGVSQSPRYKVAKRGQDVALRCDPISGHVSLFWYQQALGQGPEFLTYFQNEAQLDKSGLPSDRFFAERPEGSVSTLKIQRTQQEDSAVYLCASSRGTGVSNSPLHFGNGTRLTVT.

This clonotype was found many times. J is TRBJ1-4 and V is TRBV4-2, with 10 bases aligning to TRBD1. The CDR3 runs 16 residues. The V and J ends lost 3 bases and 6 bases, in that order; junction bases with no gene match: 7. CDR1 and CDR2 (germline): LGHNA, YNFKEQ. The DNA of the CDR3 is TGTGCCAGCAGCCATGAATCCGGGACAGGGGATGAAAAACTGTTTTTT. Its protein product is CASSHESGTGDEKLFF.

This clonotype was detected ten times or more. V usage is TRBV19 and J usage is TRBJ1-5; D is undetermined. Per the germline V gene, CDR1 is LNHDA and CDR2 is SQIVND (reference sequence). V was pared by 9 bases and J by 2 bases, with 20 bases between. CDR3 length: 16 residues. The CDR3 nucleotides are TGTGCCAGCTATAACCTGGCGGGCGGGGGCAATCAGCCCCAGCATTTT. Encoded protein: CASYNLAGGGNQPQHF.

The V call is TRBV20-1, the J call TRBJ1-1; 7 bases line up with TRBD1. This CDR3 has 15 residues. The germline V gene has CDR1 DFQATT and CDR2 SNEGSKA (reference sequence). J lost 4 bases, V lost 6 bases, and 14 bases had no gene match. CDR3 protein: CSATGTTGDRTEAFF. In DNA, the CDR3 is TGCAGTGCAACCGGGACTACAGGGGATCGCACTGAAGCTTTCTTT.

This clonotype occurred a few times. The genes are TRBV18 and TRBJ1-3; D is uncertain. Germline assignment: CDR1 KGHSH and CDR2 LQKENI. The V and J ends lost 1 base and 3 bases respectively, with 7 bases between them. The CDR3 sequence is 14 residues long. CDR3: CASSPRDLGNTIYF. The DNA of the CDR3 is TGTGCCAGCTCACCACGGGATCTTGGAAACACCATATATTTT.

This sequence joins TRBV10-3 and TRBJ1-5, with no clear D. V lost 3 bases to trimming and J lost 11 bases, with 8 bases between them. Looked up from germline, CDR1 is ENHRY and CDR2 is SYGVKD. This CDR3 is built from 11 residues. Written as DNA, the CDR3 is TGTGCCATCAGTGATTGGGTTTCCCAGCATTTT. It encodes CAISDWVSQHF.

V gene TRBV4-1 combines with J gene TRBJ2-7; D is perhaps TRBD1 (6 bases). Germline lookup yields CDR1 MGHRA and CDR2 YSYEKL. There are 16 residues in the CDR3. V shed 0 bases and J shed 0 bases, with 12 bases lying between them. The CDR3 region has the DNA TGCGCCAGCAGCCAAGATTGGGCAGGGGACTCCTACGAGCAGTACTTC. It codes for CASSQDWAGDSYEQYF.